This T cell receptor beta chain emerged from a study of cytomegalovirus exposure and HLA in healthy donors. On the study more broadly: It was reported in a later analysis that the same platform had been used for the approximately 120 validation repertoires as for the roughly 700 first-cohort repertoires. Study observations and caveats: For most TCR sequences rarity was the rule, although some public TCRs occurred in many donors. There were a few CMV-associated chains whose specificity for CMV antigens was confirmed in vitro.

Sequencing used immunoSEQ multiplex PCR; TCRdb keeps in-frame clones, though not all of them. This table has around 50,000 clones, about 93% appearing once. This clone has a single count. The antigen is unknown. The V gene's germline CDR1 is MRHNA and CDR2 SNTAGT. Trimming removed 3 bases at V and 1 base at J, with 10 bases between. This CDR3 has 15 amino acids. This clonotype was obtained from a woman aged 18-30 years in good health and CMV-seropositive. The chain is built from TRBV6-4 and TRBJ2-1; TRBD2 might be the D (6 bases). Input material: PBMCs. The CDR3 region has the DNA TGTGCCAGCAGTGAAAGTAGCGGATCCTACAATGAGCAGTTCTTC. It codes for CASSESSGSYNEQFF.